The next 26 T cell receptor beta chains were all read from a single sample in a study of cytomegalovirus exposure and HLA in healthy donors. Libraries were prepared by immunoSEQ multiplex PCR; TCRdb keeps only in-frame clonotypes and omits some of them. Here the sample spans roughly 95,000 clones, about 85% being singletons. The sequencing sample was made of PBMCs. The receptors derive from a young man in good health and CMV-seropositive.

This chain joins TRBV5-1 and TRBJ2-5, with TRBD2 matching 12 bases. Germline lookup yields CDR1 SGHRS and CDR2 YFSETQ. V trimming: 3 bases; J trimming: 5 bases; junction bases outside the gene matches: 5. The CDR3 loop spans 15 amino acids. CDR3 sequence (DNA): TGCGCCAGCAGCTGGACTAGCGGGACTGGGGAGACCCAGTACTTC. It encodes CASSWTSGTGETQYF.

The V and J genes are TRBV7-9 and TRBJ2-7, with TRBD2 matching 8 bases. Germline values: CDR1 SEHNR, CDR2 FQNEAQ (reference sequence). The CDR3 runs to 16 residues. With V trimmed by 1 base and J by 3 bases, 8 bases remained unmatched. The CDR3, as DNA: TGTGCCAGCAGCTTAGGGGTAGCGGGACTAGTCTACGAGCAGTACTTC. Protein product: CASSLGVAGLVYEQYF.

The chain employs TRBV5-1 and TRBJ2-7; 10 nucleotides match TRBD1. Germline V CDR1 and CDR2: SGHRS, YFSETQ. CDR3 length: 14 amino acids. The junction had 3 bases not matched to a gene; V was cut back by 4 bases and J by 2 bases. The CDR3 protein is CASSHGQGAYEQYF. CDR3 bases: TGCGCCAGCAGCCACGGACAGGGGGCCTACGAGCAGTACTTC.

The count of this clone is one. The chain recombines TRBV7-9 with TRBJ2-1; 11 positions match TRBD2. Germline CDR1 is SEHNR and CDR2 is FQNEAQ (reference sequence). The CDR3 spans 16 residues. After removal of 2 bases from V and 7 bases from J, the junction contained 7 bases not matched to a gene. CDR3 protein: CASSLQGLADRNEQFF. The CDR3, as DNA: TGTGCCAGCAGCTTACAGGGACTAGCGGACCGGAATGAGCAGTTCTTC.

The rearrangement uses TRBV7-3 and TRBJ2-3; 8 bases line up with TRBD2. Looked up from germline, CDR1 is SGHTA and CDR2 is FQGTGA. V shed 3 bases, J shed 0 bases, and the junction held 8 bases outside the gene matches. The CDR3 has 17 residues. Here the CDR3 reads CASSLRLATTSTDTQYF. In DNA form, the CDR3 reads TGTGCCAGCAGCTTGCGACTAGCGACAACTAGCACAGATACGCAGTATTTT.

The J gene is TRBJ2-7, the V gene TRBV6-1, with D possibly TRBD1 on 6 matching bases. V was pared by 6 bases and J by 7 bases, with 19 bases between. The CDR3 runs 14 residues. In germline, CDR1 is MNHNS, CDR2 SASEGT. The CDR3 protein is CASRSSRGVGEQYF. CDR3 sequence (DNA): TGTGCCAGCAGAAGTAGCAGGGGAGTTGGAGAGCAGTACTTC.

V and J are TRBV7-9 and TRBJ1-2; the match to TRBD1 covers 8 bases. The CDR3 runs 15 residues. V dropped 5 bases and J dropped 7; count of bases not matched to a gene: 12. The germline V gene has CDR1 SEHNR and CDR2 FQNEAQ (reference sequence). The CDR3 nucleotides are TGTGCCAGCAGCCGGCCGTCTGGACAGGGCTCTGGCTACACCTTC. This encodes CASSRPSGQGSGYTF.

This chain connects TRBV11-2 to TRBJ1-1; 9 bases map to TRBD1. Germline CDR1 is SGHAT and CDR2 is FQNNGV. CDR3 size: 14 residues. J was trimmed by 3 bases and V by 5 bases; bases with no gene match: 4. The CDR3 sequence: CASSGTGSDTEAFF. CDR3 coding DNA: TGTGCCAGCAGCGGGACAGGGAGCGACACTGAAGCTTTCTTT.

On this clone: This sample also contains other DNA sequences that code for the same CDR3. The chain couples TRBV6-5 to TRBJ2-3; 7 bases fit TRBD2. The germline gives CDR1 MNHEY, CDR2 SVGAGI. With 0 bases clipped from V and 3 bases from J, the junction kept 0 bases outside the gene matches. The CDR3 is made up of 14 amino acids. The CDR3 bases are TGTGCCAGCAGTTACTCCGGGGGGACAGATACGCAGTATTTT. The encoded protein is CASSYSGGTDTQYF.

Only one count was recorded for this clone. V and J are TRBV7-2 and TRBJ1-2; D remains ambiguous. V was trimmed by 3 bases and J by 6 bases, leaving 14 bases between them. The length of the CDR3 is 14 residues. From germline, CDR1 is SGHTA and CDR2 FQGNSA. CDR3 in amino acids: CASSFAGLLDGYTF. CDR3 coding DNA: TGTGCCAGCAGCTTCGCCGGGTTGTTAGATGGCTACACCTTC.

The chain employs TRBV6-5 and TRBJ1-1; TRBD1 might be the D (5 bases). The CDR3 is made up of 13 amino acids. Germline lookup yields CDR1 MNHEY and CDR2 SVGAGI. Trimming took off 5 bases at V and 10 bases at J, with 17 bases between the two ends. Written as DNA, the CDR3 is TGTGCCAGCAGTCGGACACTGTACGGGGGAGCTTTCTTT. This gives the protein CASSRTLYGGAFF.

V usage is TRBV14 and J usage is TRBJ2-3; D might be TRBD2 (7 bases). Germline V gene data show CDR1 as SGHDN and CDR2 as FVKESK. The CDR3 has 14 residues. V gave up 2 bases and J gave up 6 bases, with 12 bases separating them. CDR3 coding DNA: TGTGCCAGCAGCCAAAGAGGGGGGGGCGATACGCAGTATTTT. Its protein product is CASSQRGGGDTQYF.

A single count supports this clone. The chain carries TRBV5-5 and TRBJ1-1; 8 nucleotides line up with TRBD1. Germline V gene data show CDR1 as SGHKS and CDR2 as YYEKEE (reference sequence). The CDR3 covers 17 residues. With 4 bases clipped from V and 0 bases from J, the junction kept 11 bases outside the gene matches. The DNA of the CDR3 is TGTGCCAGCAGCCCCCGGGACAGGACATCTATGAACACTGAAGCTTTCTTT. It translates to CASSPRDRTSMNTEAFF.

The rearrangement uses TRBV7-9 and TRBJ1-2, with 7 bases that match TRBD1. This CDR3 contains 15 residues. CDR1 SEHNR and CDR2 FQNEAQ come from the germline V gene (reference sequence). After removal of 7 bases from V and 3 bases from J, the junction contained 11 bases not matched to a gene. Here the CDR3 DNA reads TGTGCCAGCAAGGAGGGGGACAGCTGGGACTATGGCTACACCTTC. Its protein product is CASKEGDSWDYGYTF. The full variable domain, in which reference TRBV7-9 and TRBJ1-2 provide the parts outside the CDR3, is DTGVSQNPRHKITKRGQNVTFRCDPISEHNRLYWYRQTLGQGPEFLTYFQNEAQLEKSRLLSDRFSAERPKGSFSTLEIQRTEQGDSAMYLCASKEGDSWDYGYTFGSGTRLTVV.

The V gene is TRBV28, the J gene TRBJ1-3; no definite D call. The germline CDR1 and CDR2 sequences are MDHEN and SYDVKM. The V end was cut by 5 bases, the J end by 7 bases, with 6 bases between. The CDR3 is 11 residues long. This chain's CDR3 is CASSVGNTIYF. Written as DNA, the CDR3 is TGTGCCAGCAGTGTCGGGAACACCATATATTTT. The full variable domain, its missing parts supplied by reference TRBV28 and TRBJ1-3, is DVKVTQSSRYLVKRTGEKVFLECVQDMDHENMFWYRQDPGLGLRLIYFSYDVKMKEKGDIPEGYSVSREKKERFSLILESASTNQTSMYLCASSVGNTIYFGEGSWLTVV.

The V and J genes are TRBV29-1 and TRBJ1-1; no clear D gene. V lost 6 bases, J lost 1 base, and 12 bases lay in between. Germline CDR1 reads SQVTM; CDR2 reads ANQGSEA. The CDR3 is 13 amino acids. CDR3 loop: CSVRPAGNTEAFF. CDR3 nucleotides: TGCAGCGTCCGGCCGGCGGGGAACACTGAAGCTTTCTTT.

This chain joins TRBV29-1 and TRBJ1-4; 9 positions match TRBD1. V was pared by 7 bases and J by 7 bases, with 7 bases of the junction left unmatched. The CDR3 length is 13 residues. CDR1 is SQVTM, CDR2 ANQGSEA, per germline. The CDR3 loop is CSAGQGMAEKLFF. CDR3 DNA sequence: TGCAGCGCCGGACAGGGGATGGCTGAAAAACTGTTTTTT.

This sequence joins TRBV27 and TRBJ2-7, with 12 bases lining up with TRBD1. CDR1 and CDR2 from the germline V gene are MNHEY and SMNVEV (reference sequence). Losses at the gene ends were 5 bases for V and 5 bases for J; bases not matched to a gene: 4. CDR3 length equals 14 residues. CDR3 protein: CASSPGTGGHEQYV. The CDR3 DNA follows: TGTGCCAGCAGTCCCGGGACAGGGGGCCACGAGCAGTACGTC.

The CDR3, as DNA: TGTGCCAGCAGCTTGGAAGGGGGCGAGCCTAACACCATATATTTT. Translated: CASSLEGGEPNTIYF. The chain joins TRBV5-6 to TRBJ1-3; TRBD1 matches 7 bases. The junction had 7 bases not matched to a gene; V was cut back by 0 bases and J by 7 bases. The germline V gene encodes CDR1 SGHDT and CDR2 YYEEEE. The CDR3 covers 15 residues.

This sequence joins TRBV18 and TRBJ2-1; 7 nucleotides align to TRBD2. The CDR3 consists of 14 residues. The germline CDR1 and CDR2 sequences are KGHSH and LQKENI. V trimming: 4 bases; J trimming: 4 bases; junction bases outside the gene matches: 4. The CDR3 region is CASSRAGTYNEQFF. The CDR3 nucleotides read TGTGCCAGCTCACGAGCGGGAACTTACAATGAGCAGTTCTTC.

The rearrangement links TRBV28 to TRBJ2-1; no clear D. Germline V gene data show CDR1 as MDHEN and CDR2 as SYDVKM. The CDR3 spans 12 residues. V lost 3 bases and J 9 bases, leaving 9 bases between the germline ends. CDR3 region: CASSFVAREQFF. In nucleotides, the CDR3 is TGTGCCAGCAGTTTTGTAGCTCGTGAGCAGTTCTTC.

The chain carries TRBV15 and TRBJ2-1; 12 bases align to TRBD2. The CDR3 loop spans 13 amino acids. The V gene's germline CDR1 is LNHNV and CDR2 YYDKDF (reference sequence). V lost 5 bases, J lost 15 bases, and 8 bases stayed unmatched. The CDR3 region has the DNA TGTGCCACCAGCGCGGGACTAGCGGGCCATCGGTTCTTC. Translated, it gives CATSAGLAGHRFF.

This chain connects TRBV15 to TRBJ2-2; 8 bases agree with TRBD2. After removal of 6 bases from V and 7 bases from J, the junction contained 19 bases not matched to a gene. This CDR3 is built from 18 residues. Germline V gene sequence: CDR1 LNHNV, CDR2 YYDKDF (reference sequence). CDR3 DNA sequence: TGTGCCACCAGTTCGGCCTATCCGGGACTAGGGGTGGGCGGGGAGCTGTTTTTT. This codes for CATSSAYPGLGVGGELFF.

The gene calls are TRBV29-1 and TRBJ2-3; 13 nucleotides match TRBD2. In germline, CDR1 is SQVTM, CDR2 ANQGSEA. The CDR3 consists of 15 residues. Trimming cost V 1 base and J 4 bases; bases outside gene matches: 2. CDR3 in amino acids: CSVEGTSGRSDTQYF. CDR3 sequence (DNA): TGCAGCGTTGAAGGGACTAGCGGGAGATCAGATACGCAGTATTTT.

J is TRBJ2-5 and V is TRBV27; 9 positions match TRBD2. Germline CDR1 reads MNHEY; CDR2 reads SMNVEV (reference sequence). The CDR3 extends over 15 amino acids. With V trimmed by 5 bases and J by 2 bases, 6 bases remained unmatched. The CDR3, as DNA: TGTGCCAGCAGTCCTTGGACTAGCGCTCAAGAGACCCAGTACTTC. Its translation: CASSPWTSAQETQYF.

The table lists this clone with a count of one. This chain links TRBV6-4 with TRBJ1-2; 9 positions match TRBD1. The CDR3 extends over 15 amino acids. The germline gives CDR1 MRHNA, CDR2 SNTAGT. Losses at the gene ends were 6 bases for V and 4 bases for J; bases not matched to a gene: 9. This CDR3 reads CASRAADRGTYGYTF. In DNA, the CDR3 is TGTGCCAGCAGAGCTGCGGACAGGGGTACCTATGGCTACACCTTC.